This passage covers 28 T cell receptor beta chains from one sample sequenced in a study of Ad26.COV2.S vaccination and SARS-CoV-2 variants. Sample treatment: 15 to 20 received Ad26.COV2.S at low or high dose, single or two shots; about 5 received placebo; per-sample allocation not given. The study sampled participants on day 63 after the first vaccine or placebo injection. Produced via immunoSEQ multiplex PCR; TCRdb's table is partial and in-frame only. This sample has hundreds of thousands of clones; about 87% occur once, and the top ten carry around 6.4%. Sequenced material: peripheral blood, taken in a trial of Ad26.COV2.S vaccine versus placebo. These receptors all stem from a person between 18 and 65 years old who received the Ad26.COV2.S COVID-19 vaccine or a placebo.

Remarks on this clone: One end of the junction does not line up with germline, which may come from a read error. CDR3 region: CASSQYRGLLVF. CDR3 coding DNA: TGCGCCAGCAGCCAGTACAGGGGGCTTCTCGTCTTC. The J gene is TRBJ2-7, the V gene TRBV4-3; TRBD1 matches at 9 bases. The CDR3 extends over 12 amino acids. Germline V gene sequence: CDR1 LGHNA, CDR2 YSLEER.

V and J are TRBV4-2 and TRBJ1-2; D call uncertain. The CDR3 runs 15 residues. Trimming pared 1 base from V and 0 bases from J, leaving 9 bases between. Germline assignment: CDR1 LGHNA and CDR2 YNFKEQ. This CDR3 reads CASSQGQRSNYGYTF. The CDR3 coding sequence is TGTGCCAGCAGCCAAGGGCAGAGATCTAACTATGGCTACACCTTC.

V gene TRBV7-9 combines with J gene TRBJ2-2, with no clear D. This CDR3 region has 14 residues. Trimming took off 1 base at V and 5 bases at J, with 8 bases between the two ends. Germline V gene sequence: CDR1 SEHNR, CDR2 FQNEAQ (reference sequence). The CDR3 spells CASSLVYGTGELFF. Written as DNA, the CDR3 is TGTGCCAGCAGCTTAGTGTACGGGACCGGGGAGCTGTTTTTT. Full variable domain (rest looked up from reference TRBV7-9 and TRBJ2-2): DTGVSQNPRHKITKRGQNVTFRCDPISEHNRLYWYRQTLGQGPEFLTYFQNEAQLEKSRLLSDRFSAERPKGSFSTLEIQRTEQGDSAMYLCASSLVYGTGELFFGEGSRLTVL.

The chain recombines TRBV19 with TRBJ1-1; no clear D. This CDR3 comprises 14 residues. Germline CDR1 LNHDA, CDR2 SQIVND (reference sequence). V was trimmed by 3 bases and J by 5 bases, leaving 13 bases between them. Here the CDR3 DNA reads TGTGCCAGTAGTATCGGCCGTGCGGGAACTGAAGCTTTCTTT. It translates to CASSIGRAGTEAFF.

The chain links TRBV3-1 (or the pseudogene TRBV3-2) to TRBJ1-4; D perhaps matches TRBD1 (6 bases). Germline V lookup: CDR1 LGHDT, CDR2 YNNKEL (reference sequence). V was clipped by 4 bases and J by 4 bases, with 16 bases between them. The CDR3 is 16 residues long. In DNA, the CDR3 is TGTGCCAGCAGCCCGGGACATACTAGCGGTAATGAAAAACTGTTTTTT. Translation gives CASSPGHTSGNEKLFF.

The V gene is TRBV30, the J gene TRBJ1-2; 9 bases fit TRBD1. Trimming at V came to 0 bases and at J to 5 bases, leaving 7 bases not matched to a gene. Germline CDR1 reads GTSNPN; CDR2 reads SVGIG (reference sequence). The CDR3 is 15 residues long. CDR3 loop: CAWSVGTGLGYGYTF. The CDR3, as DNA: TGTGCCTGGAGTGTAGGGACAGGGCTTGGGTATGGCTACACCTTC.

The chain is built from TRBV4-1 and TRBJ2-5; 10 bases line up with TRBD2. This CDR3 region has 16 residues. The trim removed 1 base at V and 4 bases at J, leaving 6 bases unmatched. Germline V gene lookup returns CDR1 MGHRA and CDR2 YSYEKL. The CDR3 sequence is CASSQAPRTSGETQYF. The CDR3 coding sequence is TGCGCCAGCAGCCAAGCCCCCCGGACTAGCGGAGAGACCCAGTACTTC.

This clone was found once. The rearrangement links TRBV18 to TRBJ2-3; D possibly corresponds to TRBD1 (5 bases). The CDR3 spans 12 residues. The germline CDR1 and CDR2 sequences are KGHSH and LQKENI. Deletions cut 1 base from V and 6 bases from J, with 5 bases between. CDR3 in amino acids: CASSPQGDTQYF. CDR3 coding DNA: TGTGCCAGCTCACCACAGGGGGATACGCAGTATTTT.

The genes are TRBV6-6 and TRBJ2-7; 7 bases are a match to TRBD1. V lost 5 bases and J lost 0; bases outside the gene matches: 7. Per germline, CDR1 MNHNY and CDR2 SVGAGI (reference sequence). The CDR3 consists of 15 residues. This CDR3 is CASSPPTGPSYEQYF. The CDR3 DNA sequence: TGTGCCAGCAGTCCTCCGACAGGGCCCTCCTACGAGCAGTACTTC.

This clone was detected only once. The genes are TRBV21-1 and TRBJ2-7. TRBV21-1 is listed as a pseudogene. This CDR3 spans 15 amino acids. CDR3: CASSKAPRTSYEQYF. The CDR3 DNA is TGTGCCAGCAGCAAAGCGCCCCGGACGTCCTACGAGCAGTACTTC.

The CDR3: CSAYARGGATYEQYF. The CDR3 DNA follows: TGCAGCGCCTATGCCAGGGGGGGGGCCACCTACGAGCAGTACTTC. The chain has TRBV29-1 and TRBJ2-7; D is perhaps TRBD1 or TRBD2 (7 bases each). This CDR3 region has 15 residues. Deletions cut 7 bases from V and 2 bases from J, with 21 bases between. Per the germline V gene, CDR1 is SQVTM and CDR2 is ANQGSEA.

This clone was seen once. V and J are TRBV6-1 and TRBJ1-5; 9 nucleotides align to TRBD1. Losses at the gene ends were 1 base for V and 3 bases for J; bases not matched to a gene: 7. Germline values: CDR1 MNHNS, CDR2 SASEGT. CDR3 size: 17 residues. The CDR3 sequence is CASSEGDRALYNQPQHF. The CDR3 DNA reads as TGTGCCAGCAGTGAAGGGGACAGGGCCCTTTACAATCAGCCCCAGCATTTT.

CDR3 protein: CASSLFGRGFEAFF. The CDR3 DNA reads TGTGCCAGCAGTTTATTCGGCAGGGGGTTTGAAGCTTTCTTT. The chain employs TRBV28 and TRBJ1-1; 7 nucleotides agree with TRBD1. There are 14 residues in the CDR3. V lost 1 base to trimming and J lost 7 bases; unmatched junction nucleotides: 6. Germline-derived CDR1 and CDR2 are MDHEN and SYDVKM.

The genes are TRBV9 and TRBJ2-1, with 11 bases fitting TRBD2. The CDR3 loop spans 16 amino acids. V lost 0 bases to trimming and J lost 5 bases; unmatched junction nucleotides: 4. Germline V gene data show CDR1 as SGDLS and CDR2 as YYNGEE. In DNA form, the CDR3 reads TGTGCCAGCAGCGTAGATCCTAGCGGGGGGCACAATGAGCAGTTCTTC. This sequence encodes CASSVDPSGGHNEQFF.

CDR3 sequence reads: CASSPLDRANTEAFF. CDR3 coding DNA: TGTGCCAGCAGTCCCCTGGACAGGGCGAACACTGAAGCTTTCTTT. The V and J genes are TRBV6-5 and TRBJ1-1; 8 bases match TRBD1. The CDR3 totals 15 residues. After removal of 5 bases from V and 1 base from J, the junction contained 6 bases not matched to a gene. From germline, CDR1 is MNHEY and CDR2 SVGAGI.

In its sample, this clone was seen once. CDR3 protein: CASSSRDRNYNQPQHF. Written as DNA, the CDR3 is TGTGCCAGCAGCTCCCGGGACAGAAACTACAATCAGCCCCAGCATTTT. This chain uses TRBV7-6 with TRBJ1-5; 7 bases align to TRBD1. The V and J ends lost 4 bases and 3 bases, in that order; junction bases with no gene match: 9. The CDR3 length is 16 residues. Germline V CDR1 and CDR2: SGHVS, FNYEAQ.

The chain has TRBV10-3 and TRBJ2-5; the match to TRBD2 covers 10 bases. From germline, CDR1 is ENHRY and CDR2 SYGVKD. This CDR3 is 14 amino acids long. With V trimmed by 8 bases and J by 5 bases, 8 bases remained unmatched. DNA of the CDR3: TGTGCCATCGCAAGCGGGAGGGGACGGGAGACCCAGTACTTC. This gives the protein CAIASGRGRETQYF.

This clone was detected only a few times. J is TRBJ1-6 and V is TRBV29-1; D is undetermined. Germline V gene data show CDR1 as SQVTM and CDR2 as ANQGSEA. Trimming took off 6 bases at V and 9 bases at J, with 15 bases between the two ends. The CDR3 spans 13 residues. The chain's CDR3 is CSVAEAASSPLHF. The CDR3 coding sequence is TGCAGCGTGGCGGAGGCCGCCTCTTCACCCCTCCACTTT.

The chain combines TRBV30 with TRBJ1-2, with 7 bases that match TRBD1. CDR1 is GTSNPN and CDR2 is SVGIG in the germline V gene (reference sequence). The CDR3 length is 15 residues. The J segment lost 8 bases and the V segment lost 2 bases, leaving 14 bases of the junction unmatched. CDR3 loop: CAWSYSGTARHGYTF. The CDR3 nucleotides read TGTGCCTGGAGTTACTCCGGGACAGCGAGACACGGCTACACCTTC.

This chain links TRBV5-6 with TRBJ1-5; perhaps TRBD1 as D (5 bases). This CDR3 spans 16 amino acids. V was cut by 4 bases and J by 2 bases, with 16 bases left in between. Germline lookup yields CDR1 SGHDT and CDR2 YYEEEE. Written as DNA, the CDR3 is TGTGCCAGCAGCCTTCGGTCGGCGGGGGGCAATCAGCCCCAGCATTTT. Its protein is CASSLRSAGGNQPQHF. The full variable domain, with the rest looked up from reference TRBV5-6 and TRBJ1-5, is DAGVTQSPTHLIKTRGQQVTLRCSPKSGHDTVSWYQQALGQGPQFIFQYYEEEERQRGNFPDRFSGHQFPNYSSELNVNALLLGDSALYLCASSLRSAGGNQPQHFGDGTRLSIL.

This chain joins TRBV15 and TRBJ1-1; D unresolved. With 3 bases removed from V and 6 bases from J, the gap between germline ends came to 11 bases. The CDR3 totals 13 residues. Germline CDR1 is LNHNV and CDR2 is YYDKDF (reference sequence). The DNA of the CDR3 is TGTGCCACCAGCAGTGGGGATTTAGCTGAAGCTTTCTTT. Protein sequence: CATSSGDLAEAFF.

This CDR3 is CASSYIAGGPDTQYF. CDR3 sequence (DNA): TGTGCCAGCAGTTATATAGCGGGAGGGCCAGATACGCAGTATTTT. The chain uses TRBV27 and TRBJ2-3; TRBD2 matches at 11 bases. CDR1 MNHEY and CDR2 SMNVEV come from the germline V gene (reference sequence). The CDR3 is made up of 15 amino acids. V shed 4 bases and J 4 bases; nucleotides not matched to a gene: 4.

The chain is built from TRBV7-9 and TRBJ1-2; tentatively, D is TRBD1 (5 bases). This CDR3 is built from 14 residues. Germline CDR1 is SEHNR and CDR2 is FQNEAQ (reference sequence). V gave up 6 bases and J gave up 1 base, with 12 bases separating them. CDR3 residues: CASSGGASNYGYTF. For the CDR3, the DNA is TGTGCCAGCAGTGGAGGGGCCAGTAACTATGGCTACACCTTC.

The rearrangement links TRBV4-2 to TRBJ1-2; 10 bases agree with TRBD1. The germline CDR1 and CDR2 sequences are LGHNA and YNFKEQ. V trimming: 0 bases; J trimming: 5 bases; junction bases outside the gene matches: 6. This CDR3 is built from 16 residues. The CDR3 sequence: CASSQELDRGLYGYTF. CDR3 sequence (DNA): TGTGCCAGCAGCCAAGAATTAGACAGGGGGCTTTATGGCTACACCTTC.

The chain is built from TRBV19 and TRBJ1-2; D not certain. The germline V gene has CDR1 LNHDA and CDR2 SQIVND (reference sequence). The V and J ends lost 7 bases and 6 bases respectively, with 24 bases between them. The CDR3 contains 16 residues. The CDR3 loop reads CASIANGFSREHGYTF. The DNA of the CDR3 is TGTGCCAGTATAGCTAACGGTTTTTCGAGGGAACATGGCTACACCTTC. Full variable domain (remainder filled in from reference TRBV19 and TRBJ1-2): DGGITQSPKYLFRKEGQNVTLSCEQNLNHDAMYWYRQDPGQGLRLIYYSQIVNDFQKGDIAEGYSVSREKKESFPLTVTSAQKNPTAFYLCASIANGFSREHGYTFGSGTRLTVV.

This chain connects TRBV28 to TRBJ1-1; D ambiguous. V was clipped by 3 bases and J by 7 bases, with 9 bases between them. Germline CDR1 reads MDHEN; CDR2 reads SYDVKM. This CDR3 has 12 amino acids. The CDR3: CASSLEEGEAFF. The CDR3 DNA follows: TGTGCCAGCAGTTTGGAGGAAGGTGAAGCTTTCTTT.

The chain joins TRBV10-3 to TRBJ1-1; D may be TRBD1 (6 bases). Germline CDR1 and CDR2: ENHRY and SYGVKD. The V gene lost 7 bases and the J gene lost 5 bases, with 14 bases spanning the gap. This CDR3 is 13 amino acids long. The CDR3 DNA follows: TGTGCCATCATTGGGGGGGCAGGAACTGAAGCTTTCTTT. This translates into CAIIGGAGTEAFF.

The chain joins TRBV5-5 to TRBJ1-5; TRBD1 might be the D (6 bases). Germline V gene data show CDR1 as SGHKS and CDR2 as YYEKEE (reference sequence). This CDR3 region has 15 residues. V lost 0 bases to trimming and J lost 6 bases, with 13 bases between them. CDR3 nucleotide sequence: TGTGCCAGCAGCTTGGCCAGGGGTTGGGCTCAGCCCCAGCATTTT. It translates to CASSLARGWAQPQHF.